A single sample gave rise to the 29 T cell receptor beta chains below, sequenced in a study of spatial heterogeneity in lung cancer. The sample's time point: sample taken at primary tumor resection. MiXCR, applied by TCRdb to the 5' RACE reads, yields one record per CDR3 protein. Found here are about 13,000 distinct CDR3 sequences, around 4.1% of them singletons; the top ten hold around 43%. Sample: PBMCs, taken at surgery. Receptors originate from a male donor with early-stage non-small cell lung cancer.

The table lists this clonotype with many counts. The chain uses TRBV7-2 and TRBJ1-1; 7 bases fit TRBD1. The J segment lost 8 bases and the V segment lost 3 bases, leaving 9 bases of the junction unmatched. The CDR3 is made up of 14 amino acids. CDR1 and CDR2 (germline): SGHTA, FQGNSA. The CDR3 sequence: CASSFSRQGGEAFF. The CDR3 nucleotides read TGTGCCAGCAGCTTCTCCAGACAGGGCGGAGAAGCTTTCTTT.

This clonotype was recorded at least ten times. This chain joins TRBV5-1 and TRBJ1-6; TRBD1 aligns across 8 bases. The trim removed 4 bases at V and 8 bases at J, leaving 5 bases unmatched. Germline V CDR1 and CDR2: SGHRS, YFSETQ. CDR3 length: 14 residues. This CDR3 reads CASSPGQGDSPLHF. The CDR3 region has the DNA TGCGCCAGCAGCCCCGGACAGGGTGATTCACCCCTCCACTTT. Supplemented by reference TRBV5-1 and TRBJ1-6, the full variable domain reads KAGVTQTPRYLIKTRGQQVTLSCSPISGHRSVSWYQQTPGQGLQFLFEYFSETQRNKGNFPGRFSGRQFSNSRSEMNVSTLELGDSALYLCASSPGQGDSPLHFGNGTRLTVT.

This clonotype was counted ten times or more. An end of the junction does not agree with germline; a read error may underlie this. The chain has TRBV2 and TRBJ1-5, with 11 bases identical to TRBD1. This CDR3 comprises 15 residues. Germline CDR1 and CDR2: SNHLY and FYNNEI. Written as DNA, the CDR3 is TGTGCCAGCAGGGAAGGGACAGGGGGATATCAGCCCCAGCATTTT. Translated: CASREGTGGYQPQHF.

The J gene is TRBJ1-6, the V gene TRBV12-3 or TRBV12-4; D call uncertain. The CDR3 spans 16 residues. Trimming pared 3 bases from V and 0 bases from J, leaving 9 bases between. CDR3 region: CASSFATSSYNSPLHF. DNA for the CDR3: TGTGCCAGCAGTTTCGCAACGAGCTCCTATAATTCACCCCTCCACTTT.

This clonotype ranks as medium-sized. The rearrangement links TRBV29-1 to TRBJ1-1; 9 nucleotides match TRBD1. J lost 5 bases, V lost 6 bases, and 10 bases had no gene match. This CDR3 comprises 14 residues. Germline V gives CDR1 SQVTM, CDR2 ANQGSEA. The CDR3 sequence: CSVNTGTGRTEAFF. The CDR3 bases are TGCAGCGTCAACACCGGGACAGGGAGAACTGAAGCTTTCTTT.

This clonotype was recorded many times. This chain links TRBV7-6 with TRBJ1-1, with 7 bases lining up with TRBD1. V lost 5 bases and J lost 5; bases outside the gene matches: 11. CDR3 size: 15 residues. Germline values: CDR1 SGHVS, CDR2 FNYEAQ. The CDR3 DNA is TGTGCCAGCAGCCCAGAAGGGGGCGCGGAGACTGAAGCTTTCTTT. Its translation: CASSPEGGAETEAFF.

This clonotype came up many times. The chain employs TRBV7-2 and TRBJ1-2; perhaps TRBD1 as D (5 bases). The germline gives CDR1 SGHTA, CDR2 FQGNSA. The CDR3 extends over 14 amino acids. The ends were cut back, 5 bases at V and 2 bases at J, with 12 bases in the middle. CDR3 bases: TGTGCCAGCAGCACCGACAGACAAAACTATGGCTACACCTTC. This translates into CASSTDRQNYGYTF. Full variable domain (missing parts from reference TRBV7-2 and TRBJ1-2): GAGVSQSPSNKVTEKGKDVELRCDPISGHTALYWYRQSLGQGLEFLIYFQGNSAPDKSGLPSDRFSAERTGGSVSTLTIQRTQQEDSAVYLCASSTDRQNYGYTFGSGTRLTVV.

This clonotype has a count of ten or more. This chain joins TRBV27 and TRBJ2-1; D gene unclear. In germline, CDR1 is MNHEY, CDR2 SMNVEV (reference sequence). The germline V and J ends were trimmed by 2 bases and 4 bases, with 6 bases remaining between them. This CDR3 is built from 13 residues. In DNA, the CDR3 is TGTGCCAGCAGTTTAATAGGGTACAATGAGCAGTTCTTC. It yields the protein CASSLIGYNEQFF.

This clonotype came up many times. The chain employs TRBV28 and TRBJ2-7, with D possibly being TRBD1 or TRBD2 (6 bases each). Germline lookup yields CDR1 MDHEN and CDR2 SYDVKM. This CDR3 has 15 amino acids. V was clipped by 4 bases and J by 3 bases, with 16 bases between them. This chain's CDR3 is CASSSGGPGNYEQYF. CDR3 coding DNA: TGTGCCAGCAGTTCTGGGGGGCCAGGGAACTACGAGCAGTACTTC.

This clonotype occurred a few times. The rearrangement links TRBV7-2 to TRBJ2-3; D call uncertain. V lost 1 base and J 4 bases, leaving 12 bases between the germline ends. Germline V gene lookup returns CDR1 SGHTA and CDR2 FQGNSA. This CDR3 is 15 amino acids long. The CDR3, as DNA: TGTGCCAGCAGCTTAGAATCGGCAGGATCAGATACGCAGTATTTT. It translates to CASSLESAGSDTQYF.

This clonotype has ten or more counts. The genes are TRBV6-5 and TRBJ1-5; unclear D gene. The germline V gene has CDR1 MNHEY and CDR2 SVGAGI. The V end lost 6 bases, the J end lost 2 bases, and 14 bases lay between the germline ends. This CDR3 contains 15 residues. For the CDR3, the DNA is TGTGCCAGCAGCCGCGACGAGTTTGGCAATCAGCCCCAGCATTTT. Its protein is CASSRDEFGNQPQHF.

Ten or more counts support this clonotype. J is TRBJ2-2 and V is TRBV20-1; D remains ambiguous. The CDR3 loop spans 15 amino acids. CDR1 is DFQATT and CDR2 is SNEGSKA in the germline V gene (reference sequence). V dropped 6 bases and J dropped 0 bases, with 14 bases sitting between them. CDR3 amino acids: CSAPKVPANTGELFF. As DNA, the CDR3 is TGCAGTGCCCCCAAAGTACCAGCGAACACCGGGGAGCTGTTTTTT.

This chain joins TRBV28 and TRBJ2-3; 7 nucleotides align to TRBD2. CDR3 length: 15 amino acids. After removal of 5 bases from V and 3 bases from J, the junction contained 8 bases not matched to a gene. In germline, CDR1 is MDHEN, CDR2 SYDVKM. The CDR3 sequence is CASSPPGGLTDTQYF. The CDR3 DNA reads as TGTGCCAGCAGTCCCCCCGGGGGGTTGACAGATACGCAGTATTTT.

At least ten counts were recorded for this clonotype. CDR3 sequence: CASSRTPRTDTQYF. In nucleotides, the CDR3 is TGTGCCAGCAGTAGGACACCGAGGACAGATACGCAGTATTTT. The gene calls are TRBV6-2 or TRBV6-3 and TRBJ2-3; tentative D call: TRBD1 (5 bases). Germline-derived CDR1 and CDR2 are MNHEY and SVGEGT. The CDR3 is 14 residues long. Between the trimmed V and J ends, which lost 5 bases and 3 bases, there was a span of 12 bases.

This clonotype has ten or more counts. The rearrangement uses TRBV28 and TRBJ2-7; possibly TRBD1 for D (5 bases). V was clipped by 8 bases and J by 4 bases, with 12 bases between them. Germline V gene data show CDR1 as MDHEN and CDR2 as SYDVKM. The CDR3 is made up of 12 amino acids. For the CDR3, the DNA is TGTGCCAGCGGGGTGACAGCGTACGAGCAGTACTTC. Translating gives CASGVTAYEQYF. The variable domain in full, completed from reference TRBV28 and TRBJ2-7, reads DVKVTQSSRYLVKRTGEKVFLECVQDMDHENMFWYRQDPGLGLRLIYFSYDVKMKEKGDIPEGYSVSREKKERFSLILESASTNQTSMYLCASGVTAYEQYFGPGTRLTVT.

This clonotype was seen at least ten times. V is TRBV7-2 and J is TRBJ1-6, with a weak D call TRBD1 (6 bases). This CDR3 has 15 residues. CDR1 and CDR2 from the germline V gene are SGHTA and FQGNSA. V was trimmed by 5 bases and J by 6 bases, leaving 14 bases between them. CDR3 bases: TGTGCCAGCAGCCTACAGGGTACCTCTAATTCACCCCTCCACTTT. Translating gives CASSLQGTSNSPLHF.

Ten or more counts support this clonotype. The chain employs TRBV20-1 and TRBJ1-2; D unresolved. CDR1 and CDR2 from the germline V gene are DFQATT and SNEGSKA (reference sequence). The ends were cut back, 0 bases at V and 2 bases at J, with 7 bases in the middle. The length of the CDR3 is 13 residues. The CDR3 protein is CSARDGLNYGYTF. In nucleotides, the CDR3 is TGCAGTGCTAGAGATGGCCTGAACTATGGCTACACCTTC.

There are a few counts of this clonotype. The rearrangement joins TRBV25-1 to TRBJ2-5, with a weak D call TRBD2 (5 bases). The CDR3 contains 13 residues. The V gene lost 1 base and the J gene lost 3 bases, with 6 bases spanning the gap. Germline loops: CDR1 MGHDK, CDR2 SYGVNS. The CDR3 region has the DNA TGTGCCAGCAGTGAATCGGGGAAAGAGACCCAGTACTTC. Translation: CASSESGKETQYF. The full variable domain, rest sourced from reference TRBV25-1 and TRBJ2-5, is EADIYQTPRYLVIGTGKKITLECSQTMGHDKMYWYQQDPGMELHLIHYSYGVNSTEKGDLSSESTVSRIRTEHFPLTLESARPSHTSQYLCASSESGKETQYFGPGTRLLVL.

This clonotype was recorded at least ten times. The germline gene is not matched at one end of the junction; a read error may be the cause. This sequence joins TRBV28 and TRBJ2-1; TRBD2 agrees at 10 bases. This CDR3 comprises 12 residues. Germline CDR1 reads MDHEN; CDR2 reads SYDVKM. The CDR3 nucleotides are TGTGCCAGCAGTTTTGGGGGACTAGCGCCCTACTTC. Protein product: CASSFGGLAPYF.

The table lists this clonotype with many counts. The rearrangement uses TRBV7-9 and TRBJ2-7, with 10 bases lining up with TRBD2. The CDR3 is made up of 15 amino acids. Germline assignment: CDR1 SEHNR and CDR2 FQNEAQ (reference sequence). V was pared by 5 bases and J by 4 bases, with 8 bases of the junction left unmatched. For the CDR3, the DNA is TGTGCCAGCAGCCCCAGGACTAGCGGCCGATACGAGCAGTACTTC. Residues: CASSPRTSGRYEQYF. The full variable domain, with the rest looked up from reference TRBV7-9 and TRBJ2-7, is DTGVSQNPRHKITKRGQNVTFRCDPISEHNRLYWYRQTLGQGPEFLTYFQNEAQLEKSRLLSDRFSAERPKGSFSTLEIQRTEQGDSAMYLCASSPRTSGRYEQYFGPGTRLTVT.

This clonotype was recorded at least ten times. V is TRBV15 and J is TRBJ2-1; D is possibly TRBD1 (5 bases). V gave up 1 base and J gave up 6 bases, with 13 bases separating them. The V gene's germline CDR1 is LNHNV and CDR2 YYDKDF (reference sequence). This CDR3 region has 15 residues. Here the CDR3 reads CATSRAGILRNEQFF. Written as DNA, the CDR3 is TGTGCCACCAGCAGAGCAGGGATCCTGCGCAATGAGCAGTTCTTC.

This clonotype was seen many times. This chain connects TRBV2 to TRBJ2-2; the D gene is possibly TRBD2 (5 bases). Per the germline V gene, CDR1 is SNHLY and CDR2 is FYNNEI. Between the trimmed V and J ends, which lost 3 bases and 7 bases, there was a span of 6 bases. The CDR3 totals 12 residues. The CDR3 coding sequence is TGTGCCAGCAGTGATCGGGGCGGGGAGCTGTTTTTT. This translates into CASSDRGGELFF. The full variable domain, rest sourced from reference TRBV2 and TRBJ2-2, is EPEVTQTPSHQVTQMGQEVILRCVPISNHLYFYWYRQILGQKVEFLVSFYNNEISEKSEIFDDQFSVERPDGSNFTLKIRSTKLEDSAMYFCASSDRGGELFFGEGSRLTVL.

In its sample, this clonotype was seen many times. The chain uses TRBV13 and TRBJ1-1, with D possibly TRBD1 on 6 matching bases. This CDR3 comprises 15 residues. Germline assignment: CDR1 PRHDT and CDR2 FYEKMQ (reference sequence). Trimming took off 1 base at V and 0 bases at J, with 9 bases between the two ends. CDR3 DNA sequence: TGTGCCAGCAGCTTAGCTGGGGGGCTGAACACTGAAGCTTTCTTT. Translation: CASSLAGGLNTEAFF.

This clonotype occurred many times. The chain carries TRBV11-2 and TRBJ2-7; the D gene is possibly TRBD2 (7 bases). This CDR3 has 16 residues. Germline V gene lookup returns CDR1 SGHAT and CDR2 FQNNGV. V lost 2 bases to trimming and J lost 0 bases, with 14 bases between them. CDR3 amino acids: CASSLRGGRASYEQYF. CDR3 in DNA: TGTGCCAGCAGCTTAAGGGGGGGACGGGCCTCCTACGAGCAGTACTTC.

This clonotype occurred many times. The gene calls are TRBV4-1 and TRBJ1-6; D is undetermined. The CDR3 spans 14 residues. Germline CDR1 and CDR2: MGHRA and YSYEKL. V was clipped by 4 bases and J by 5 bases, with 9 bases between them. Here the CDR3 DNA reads TGCGCCAGCAGCCCACGAGAAGATAATTCACCCCTCCACTTT. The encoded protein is CASSPREDNSPLHF.

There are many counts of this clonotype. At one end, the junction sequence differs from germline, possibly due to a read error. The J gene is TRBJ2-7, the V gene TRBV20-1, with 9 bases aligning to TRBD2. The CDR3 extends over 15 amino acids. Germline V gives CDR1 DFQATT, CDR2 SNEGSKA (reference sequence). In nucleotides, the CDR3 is TGCAGTGCTAGAGAGCGGGCTAGCGGGATGGGGCCCAGTCACTTC. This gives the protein CSARERASGMGPSHF.

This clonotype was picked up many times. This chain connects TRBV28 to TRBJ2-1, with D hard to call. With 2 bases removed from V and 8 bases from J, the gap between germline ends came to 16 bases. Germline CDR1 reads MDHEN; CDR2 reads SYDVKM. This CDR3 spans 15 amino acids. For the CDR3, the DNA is TGTGCCAGCAGTTTAGACCTGGCGGCGGCGGATGAGCAGTTCTTC. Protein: CASSLDLAAADEQFF.

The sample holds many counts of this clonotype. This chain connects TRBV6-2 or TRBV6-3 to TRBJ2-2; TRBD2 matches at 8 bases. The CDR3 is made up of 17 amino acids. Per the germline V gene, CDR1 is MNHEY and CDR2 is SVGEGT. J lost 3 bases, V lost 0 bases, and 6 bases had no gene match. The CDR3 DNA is TGTGCCAGCAGTTACTCGGCGACTAGCGTCGACACCGGGGAGCTGTTTTTT. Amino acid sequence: CASSYSATSVDTGELFF.

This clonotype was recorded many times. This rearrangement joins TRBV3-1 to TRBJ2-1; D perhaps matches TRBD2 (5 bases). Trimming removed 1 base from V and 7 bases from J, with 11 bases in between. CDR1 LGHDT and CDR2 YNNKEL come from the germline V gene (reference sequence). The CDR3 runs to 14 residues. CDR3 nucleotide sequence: TGTGCCAGCAGCCAAGGAGGGCCCTTAAATGAGCAGTTCTTC. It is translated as CASSQGGPLNEQFF.